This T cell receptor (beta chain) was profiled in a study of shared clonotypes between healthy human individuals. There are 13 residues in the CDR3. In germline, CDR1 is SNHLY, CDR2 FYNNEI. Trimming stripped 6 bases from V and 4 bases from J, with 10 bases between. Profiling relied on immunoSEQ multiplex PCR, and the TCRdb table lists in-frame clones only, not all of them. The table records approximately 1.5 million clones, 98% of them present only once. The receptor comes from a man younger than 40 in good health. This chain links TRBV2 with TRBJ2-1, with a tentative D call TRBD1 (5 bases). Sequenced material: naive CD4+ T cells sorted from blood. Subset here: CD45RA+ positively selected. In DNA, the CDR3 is TGTGCCAGCAGAACAGGAGTTTACAATGAGCAGTTCTTC. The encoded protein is CASRTGVYNEQFF.